Following are 14 T cell receptor beta chains from one sample sequenced in a study of shared clonotypes between healthy human individuals. The repertoire was sequenced with immunoSEQ multiplex PCR; TCRdb's copy has only in-frame clones and lacks some. The sample yields 2 million to 2.5 million clones, approximately 94% seen once. The sequenced sample consisted of naive CD4+ T cells from PBMCs. The subset: CD45RA+ positively selected. The origin of the receptors is a man younger than 35 in good health. Some clones in this sample may be carry-over from other donors' samples.

This clone was observed once. The chain employs TRBV6-6 and TRBJ1-1, with TRBD1 matching over 7 bases. This CDR3 has 15 residues. CDR1 MNHNY and CDR2 SVGAGI come from the germline V gene (reference sequence). The ends lost 2 bases at V and 1 base at J; junction bases unmatched: 4. The DNA of the CDR3 is TGTGCCAGCAGTTACCCGGGACAGAAGAACACTGAAGCTTTCTTT. It specifies CASSYPGQKNTEAFF.

This sequence joins TRBV28 and TRBJ2-5; 11 nucleotides agree with TRBD2. V shed 2 bases and J 2 bases; nucleotides not matched to a gene: 1. This CDR3 region has 15 residues. CDR1 is MDHEN, CDR2 SYDVKM, per germline. CDR3 sequence: CASSLRLAGQETQYF. The DNA of the CDR3 is TGTGCCAGCAGTTTAAGACTAGCGGGACAAGAGACCCAGTACTTC.

This clone was seen only once. The rearrangement links TRBV5-4 to TRBJ2-2; 9 bases align to TRBD2. CDR3 length equals 16 residues. The V segment lost 0 bases and the J segment 7 bases; nucleotides outside the gene matches: 7. From germline, CDR1 is SGHNT and CDR2 YYREEE (reference sequence). CDR3 residues: CASSLGASGIFGELFF. CDR3 nucleotides: TGTGCCAGCAGCTTGGGGGCTAGCGGGATCTTCGGGGAGCTGTTTTTT. The whole variable domain, remainder taken from reference TRBV5-4 and TRBJ2-2, is ETGVTQSPTHLIKTRGQQVTLRCSSQSGHNTVSWYQQALGQGPQFIFQYYREEENGRGNFPPRFSGLQFPNYSSELNVNALELDDSALYLCASSLGASGIFGELFFGEGSRLTVL.

The chain recombines TRBV30 with TRBJ1-6; TRBD1 is a possible D gene (5 bases). This CDR3 region has 16 residues. The germline gives CDR1 GTSNPN, CDR2 SVGIG (reference sequence). V was clipped by 1 base and J by 5 bases, with 15 bases between them. The CDR3 protein is CAWSDGGLRDNSPLHF. For the CDR3, the DNA is TGTGCCTGGAGTGATGGGGGACTCAGAGATAATTCACCCCTCCACTTT.

This chain joins TRBV5-1 and TRBJ1-5; perhaps TRBD1 as D (5 bases). Germline loops: CDR1 SGHRS, CDR2 YFSETQ. This CDR3 is built from 17 residues. The V gene lost 4 bases and the J gene lost 2 bases, with 19 bases spanning the gap. The CDR3 region has the DNA TGCGCCAGCAGCCCCGGGGGGACCGCGGGGGGCAATCAGCCCCAGCATTTT. It yields the protein CASSPGGTAGGNQPQHF.

The chain has TRBV15 and TRBJ2-7; D is unresolved. The V and J ends lost 1 base and 4 bases respectively, with 11 bases between them. The CDR3 covers 14 residues. CDR1 is LNHNV, CDR2 YYDKDF, per germline (reference sequence). DNA for the CDR3: TGTGCCACCAGCAGAGGTACAGCCACATACGAGCAGTACTTC. It translates to CATSRGTATYEQYF.

The rearrangement uses TRBV27 and TRBJ2-7, with D maybe TRBD1 (5 bases). V lost 5 bases, J lost 4 bases, and 9 bases lay in between. The CDR3 runs to 12 residues. Germline-derived CDR1 and CDR2 are MNHEY and SMNVEV (reference sequence). As DNA, the CDR3 is TGTGCCAGCAGTCACCAGGGTTACGAGCAGTACTTC. Its translation: CASSHQGYEQYF.

Details on this clone: The same CDR3 arises from other DNA sequences in this sample as well. The chain has TRBV30 and TRBJ1-3; no firm D call. V lost 3 bases, J lost 4 bases, and 10 bases lay in between. The CDR3 is 13 residues long. Germline V gene lookup returns CDR1 GTSNPN and CDR2 SVGIG (reference sequence). CDR3 region: CAWSVITGNTIYF. Written as DNA, the CDR3 is TGTGCCTGGAGCGTAATAACGGGAAACACCATATATTTT.

J is TRBJ2-6 and V is TRBV14; D gene ambiguous. The CDR3 spans 15 residues. The germline CDR1 and CDR2 sequences are SGHDN and FVKESK. The V and J ends lost 0 bases and 2 bases respectively, with 5 bases between them. This CDR3 reads CASSQEQAGANVLTF. The CDR3 nucleotides are TGTGCCAGCAGCCAAGAGCAAGCTGGGGCCAACGTCCTGACTTTC.

V is TRBV29-1 and J is TRBJ1-1, with 9 nucleotides matching TRBD1. The length of the CDR3 is 17 residues. The germline V gene has CDR1 SQVTM and CDR2 ANQGSEA. J was trimmed by 3 bases and V by 7 bases; bases with no gene match: 18. In nucleotides, the CDR3 is TGCAGCGGGAAGAAAACCGGGACAGGGCCCCCGGACACTGAAGCTTTCTTT. It specifies CSGKKTGTGPPDTEAFF.

The chain joins TRBV7-9 to TRBJ1-5; the D is unclear. Trimming cost V 5 bases and J 4 bases, with 6 bases left between them. Per the germline V gene, CDR1 is SEHNR and CDR2 is FQNEAQ (reference sequence). CDR3 size: 12 residues. The CDR3, as DNA: TGTGCCAGCAGCATGCCTAATCAGCCCCAGCATTTT. Encoded protein: CASSMPNQPQHF.

The J gene is TRBJ2-7, the V gene TRBV6-1; D is perhaps TRBD1 (6 bases). Germline V CDR1 and CDR2: MNHNS, SASEGT. Trimming took off 6 bases at V and 2 bases at J, with 11 bases between the two ends. The CDR3 spans 13 residues. As DNA, the CDR3 is TGTGCCAGCAGAGGGACACCTACCTACGAGCAGTACTTC. Translation gives CASRGTPTYEQYF.

The rearrangement joins TRBV11-2 to TRBJ2-7; D is unclear. From germline, CDR1 is SGHAT and CDR2 FQNNGV. This CDR3 region has 11 residues. Trimming stripped 1 base from V and 6 bases from J, with 4 bases between. CDR3 protein: CASSLGVEQYF. Here the CDR3 DNA reads TGTGCCAGCAGCTTAGGTGTCGAGCAGTACTTC.

The chain has TRBV28 and TRBJ2-3; D remains unclear. Germline V gene sequence: CDR1 MDHEN, CDR2 SYDVKM. V was cut by 6 bases and J by 1 base, with 11 bases left in between. The CDR3 has 14 residues. CDR3 sequence: CASRRLTGTDTQYF. The CDR3 region has the DNA TGTGCCAGCAGGCGGCTTACGGGCACAGATACGCAGTATTTT.